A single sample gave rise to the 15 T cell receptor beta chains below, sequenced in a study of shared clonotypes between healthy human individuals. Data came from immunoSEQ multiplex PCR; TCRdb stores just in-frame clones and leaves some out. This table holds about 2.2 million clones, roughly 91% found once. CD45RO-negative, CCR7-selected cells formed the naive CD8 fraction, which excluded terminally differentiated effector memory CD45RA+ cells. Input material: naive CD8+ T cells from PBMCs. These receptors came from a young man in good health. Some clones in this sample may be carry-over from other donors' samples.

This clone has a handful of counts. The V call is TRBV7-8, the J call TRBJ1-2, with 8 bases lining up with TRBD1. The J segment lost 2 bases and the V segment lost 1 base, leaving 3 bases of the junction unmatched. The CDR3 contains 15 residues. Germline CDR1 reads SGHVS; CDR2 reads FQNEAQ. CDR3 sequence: CASSLGGQGNYGYTF. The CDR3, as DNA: TGTGCCAGCAGCTTAGGAGGACAGGGCAACTATGGCTACACCTTC.

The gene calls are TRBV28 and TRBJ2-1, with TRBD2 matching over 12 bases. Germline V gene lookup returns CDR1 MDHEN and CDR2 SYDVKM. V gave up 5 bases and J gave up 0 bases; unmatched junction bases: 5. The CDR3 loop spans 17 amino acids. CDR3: CASSRGLAGRSYNEQFF. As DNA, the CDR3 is TGTGCCAGCAGTCGGGGACTAGCGGGCCGCTCCTACAATGAGCAGTTCTTC.

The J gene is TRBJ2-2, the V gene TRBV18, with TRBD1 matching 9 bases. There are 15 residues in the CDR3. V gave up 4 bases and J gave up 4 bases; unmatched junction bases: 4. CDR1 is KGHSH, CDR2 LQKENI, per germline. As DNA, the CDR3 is TGTGCCAGCTCACGATTGGGACAGGGCACCGGGGAGCTGTTTTTT. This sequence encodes CASSRLGQGTGELFF.

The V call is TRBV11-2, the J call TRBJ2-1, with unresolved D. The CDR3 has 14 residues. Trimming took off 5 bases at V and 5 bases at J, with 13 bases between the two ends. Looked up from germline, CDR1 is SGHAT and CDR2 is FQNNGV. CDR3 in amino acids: CASSLNSAHNEQFF. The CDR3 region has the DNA TGTGCCAGCAGCCTGAATTCGGCGCACAATGAGCAGTTCTTC.

The CDR3 DNA reads as TGTGCCAGTAGCCGGAGGCCTCCCGCTGAAGCTTTCTTT. The encoded protein is CASSRRPPAEAFF. The chain joins TRBV19 to TRBJ1-1, with D uncertain. V was cut by 6 bases and J by 6 bases, with 14 bases left in between. The CDR3 covers 13 residues. CDR1 and CDR2 from the germline V gene are LNHDA and SQIVND (reference sequence).

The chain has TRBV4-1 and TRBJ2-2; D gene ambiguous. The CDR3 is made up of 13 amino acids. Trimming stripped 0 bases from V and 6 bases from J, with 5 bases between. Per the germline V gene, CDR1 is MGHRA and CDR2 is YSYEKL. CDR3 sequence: CASSQDRSGELFF. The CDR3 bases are TGCGCCAGCAGCCAAGATAGATCCGGGGAGCTGTTTTTT.

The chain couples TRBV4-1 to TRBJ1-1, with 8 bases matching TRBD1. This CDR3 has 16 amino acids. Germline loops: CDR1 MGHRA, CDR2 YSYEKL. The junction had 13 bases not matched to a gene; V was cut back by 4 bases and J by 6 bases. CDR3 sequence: CASSPSPGGWIPEAFF. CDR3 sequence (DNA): TGCGCCAGCAGCCCCTCCCCAGGGGGCTGGATCCCTGAAGCTTTCTTT.

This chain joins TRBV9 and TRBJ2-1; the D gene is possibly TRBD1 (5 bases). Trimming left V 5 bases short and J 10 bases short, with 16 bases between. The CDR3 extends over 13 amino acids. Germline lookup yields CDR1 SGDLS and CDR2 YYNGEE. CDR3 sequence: CASSLPAPGEQFF. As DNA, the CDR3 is TGTGCCAGCAGTCTTCCAGCGCCAGGGGAGCAGTTCTTC.

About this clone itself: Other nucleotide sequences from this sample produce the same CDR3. The chain's CDR3 is CASSTGADTQYF. In DNA form, the CDR3 reads TGTGCCAGCAGTACGGGTGCGGATACGCAGTATTTT. The V gene is TRBV28, the J gene TRBJ2-3; D ambiguous. CDR1 is MDHEN, CDR2 SYDVKM, per germline. There are 12 residues in the CDR3. The V end was cut by 5 bases, the J end by 6 bases, with 9 bases between.

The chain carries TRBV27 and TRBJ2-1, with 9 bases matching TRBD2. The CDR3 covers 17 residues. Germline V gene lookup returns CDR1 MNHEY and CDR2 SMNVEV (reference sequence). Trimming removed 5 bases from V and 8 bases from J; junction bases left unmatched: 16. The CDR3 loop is CASSRRVIAGVSDEQFF. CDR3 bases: TGTGCCAGCAGTCGCCGCGTGATAGCGGGAGTCTCAGATGAGCAGTTCTTC.

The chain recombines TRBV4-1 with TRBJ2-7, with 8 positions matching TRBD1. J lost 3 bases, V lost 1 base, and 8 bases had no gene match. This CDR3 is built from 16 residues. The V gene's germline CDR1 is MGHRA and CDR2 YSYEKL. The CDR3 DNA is TGCGCCAGCAGCCAAGGGACAGGGATAAGAAACTACGAGCAGTACTTC. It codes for CASSQGTGIRNYEQYF.

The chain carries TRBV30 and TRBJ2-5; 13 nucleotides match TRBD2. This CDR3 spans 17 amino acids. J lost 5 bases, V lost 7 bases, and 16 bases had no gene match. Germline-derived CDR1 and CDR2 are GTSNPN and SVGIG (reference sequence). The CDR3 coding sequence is TGTGCCTACCAGACTTGGACTAGCGGGAGTTTCGTGGAGACCCAGTACTTC. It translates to CAYQTWTSGSFVETQYF.

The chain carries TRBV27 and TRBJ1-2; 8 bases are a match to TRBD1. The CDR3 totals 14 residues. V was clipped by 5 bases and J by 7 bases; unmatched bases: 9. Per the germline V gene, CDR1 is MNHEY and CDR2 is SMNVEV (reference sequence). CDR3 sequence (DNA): TGTGCCAGCAGTCCGACAGGGGCTTTTTCTGGCTACACCTTC. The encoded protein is CASSPTGAFSGYTF.

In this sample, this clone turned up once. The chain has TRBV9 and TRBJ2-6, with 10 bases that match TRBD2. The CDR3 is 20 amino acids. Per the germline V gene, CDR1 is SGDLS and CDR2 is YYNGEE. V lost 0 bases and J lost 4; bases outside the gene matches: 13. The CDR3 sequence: CASSVARGGLAPSGANVLTF. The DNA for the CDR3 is TGTGCCAGCAGCGTAGCTCGTGGGGGACTAGCGCCGTCCGGGGCCAACGTCCTGACTTTC.

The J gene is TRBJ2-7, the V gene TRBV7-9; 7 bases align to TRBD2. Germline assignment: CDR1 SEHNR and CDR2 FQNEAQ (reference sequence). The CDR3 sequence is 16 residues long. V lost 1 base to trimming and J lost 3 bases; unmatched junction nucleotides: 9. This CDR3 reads CASSLGGPGLHYEQYF. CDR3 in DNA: TGTGCCAGCAGCTTAGGGGGCCCGGGACTACACTACGAGCAGTACTTC.